Presented here are 11 T cell receptor beta chains from one specimen sequenced in a study of T-cell memory formation after mild COVID-19. Using its own MiXCR run on the 5' RACE reads, TCRdb lists one record per CDR3 protein. The sample shows under 300,000 distinct CDR3 sequences, approximately 10% of them seen only once. Input material: PBMCs or a T cell subset sorted from them (not recorded which). Receptors originate from a young man who had mild COVID-19 (a few samples of this study predate the infection). Cell type and time point are not known.

This clonotype turned up a few times. The J gene is TRBJ2-3, the V gene TRBV7-9; D perhaps matches TRBD1 (6 bases). Germline V gene lookup returns CDR1 SEHNR and CDR2 FQNEAQ (reference sequence). V gave up 3 bases and J gave up 9 bases, with 19 bases separating them. The CDR3 is 15 amino acids. The CDR3 reads CASSFQGRPSTTQYF. The CDR3 nucleotides are TGTGCCAGCAGCTTCCAGGGGCGCCCTTCGACCACGCAGTATTTT. Full variable domain (rest looked up from reference TRBV7-9 and TRBJ2-3): DTGVSQNPRHKITKRGQNVTFRCDPISEHNRLYWYRQTLGQGPEFLTYFQNEAQLEKSRLLSDRFSAERPKGSFSTLEIQRTEQGDSAMYLCASSFQGRPSTTQYFGPGTRLTVL.

This clonotype was counted between two and nine times. J is TRBJ2-5 and V is TRBV28, with D perhaps matching TRBD1 or TRBD2 (5 bases each). The CDR3 covers 16 residues. The germline CDR1 and CDR2 sequences are MDHEN and SYDVKM. The ends were cut back, 5 bases at V and 5 bases at J, with 21 bases in the middle. Here the CDR3 DNA reads TGTGCCAGCAGTGATCCCCCAGGGACCCCTGAGGAGACCCAGTACTTC. Translating it yields CASSDPPGTPEETQYF.

This chain joins TRBV4-2 and TRBJ1-1; D is unclear. This CDR3 comprises 15 residues. Between the trimmed V and J ends, which lost 0 bases and 1 base, there was a span of 9 bases. CDR1 LGHNA and CDR2 YNFKEQ come from the germline V gene. CDR3 amino acids: CASSQEYPGNTEAFF. The DNA of the CDR3 is TGTGCCAGCAGCCAAGAATATCCGGGGAACACTGAAGCTTTCTTT.

This rearrangement joins TRBV19 to TRBJ1-1; D is possibly TRBD1 (5 bases). Trimming took off 10 bases at V and 5 bases at J, with 20 bases between the two ends. The CDR3 has 14 residues. Germline assignment: CDR1 LNHDA and CDR2 SQIVND (reference sequence). Here the CDR3 DNA reads TGTGCCACCGCCCCGTTATCAGGGTGGACTGAAGCTTTCTTT. It is translated as CATAPLSGWTEAFF.

This clonotype was seen ten or more times. V is TRBV5-4 and J is TRBJ1-1, with D uncertain. Germline V gene sequence: CDR1 SGHNT, CDR2 YYREEE (reference sequence). V was trimmed by 4 bases and J by 3 bases, leaving 7 bases between them. The CDR3 totals 12 residues. For the CDR3, the DNA is TGTGCCAGCAGCCGGTGGGACACTGAAGCTTTCTTT. Encoded protein: CASSRWDTEAFF.

The rearrangement links TRBV7-3 to TRBJ2-2; D remains unclear. The V end lost 1 base, the J end lost 1 base, and 10 bases lay between the germline ends. Germline CDR1 SGHTA, CDR2 FQGTGA. This CDR3 comprises 16 residues. The CDR3 nucleotides are TGTGCCAGCAGCTTAATAGGCGCAGGGAACACCGGGGAGCTGTTTTTT. This translates into CASSLIGAGNTGELFF.

This clonotype came up many times. This chain joins TRBV5-6 and TRBJ2-3; a weak D match, TRBD2 (6 bases). CDR1 SGHDT and CDR2 YYEEEE come from the germline V gene. The CDR3 contains 12 residues. V lost 1 base and J lost 7, with 7 bases in between. Written as DNA, the CDR3 is TGTGCCAGCAGCTTGCGGGACTATACGCAGTATTTT. Translated, it gives CASSLRDYTQYF. Looking up the rest from reference TRBV5-6 and TRBJ2-3 gives the full variable domain: DAGVTQSPTHLIKTRGQQVTLRCSPKSGHDTVSWYQQALGQGPQFIFQYYEEEERQRGNFPDRFSGHQFPNYSSELNVNALLLGDSALYLCASSLRDYTQYFGPGTRLTVL.

This clonotype was recorded at least ten times. This sequence joins TRBV6-1 and TRBJ1-2; perhaps TRBD1 as D (5 bases). Germline lookup yields CDR1 MNHNS and CDR2 SASEGT. The length of the CDR3 is 15 residues. Trimming left V 0 bases short and J 5 bases short, with 13 bases between. CDR3 protein: CASSEATGVFYGYTF. CDR3 in DNA: TGTGCCAGCAGTGAAGCGACGGGGGTTTTTTATGGCTACACCTTC.

This clonotype was seen once. J is TRBJ2-3 and V is TRBV27; TRBD2 aligns across 16 bases. The J segment lost 6 bases and the V segment lost 6 bases, leaving 15 bases of the junction unmatched. CDR3 length: 19 amino acids. In germline, CDR1 is MNHEY, CDR2 SMNVEV (reference sequence). The CDR3, as DNA: TGTGCCAGCAGCCACGGGACTAGCGGGGGGGCCGTCGGTGGGGATACGCAGTATTTT. Translation gives CASSHGTSGGAVGGDTQYF.

V is TRBV28 and J is TRBJ2-1; no definite D call. The CDR3 totals 13 residues. Germline V gene sequence: CDR1 MDHEN, CDR2 SYDVKM. Trimming stripped 7 bases from V and 7 bases from J, with 14 bases between. The CDR3 sequence is CASIVSGANEQFF. The CDR3, as DNA: TGTGCCAGCATCGTGTCCGGAGCTAATGAGCAGTTCTTC.

CDR3 nucleotide sequence: TGTGCCAGCAGCTACAGGGGGCGGTCGGCAGATACGCAGTATTTT. This codes for CASSYRGRSADTQYF. The gene calls are TRBV7-2 and TRBJ2-3; 9 bases fit TRBD1. The V segment lost 4 bases and the J segment 4 bases; nucleotides outside the gene matches: 6. CDR1 is SGHTA and CDR2 is FQGNSA in the germline V gene. The CDR3 totals 15 residues.